This T cell receptor (beta chain) was obtained from a study of regulatory T cells in long-lasting Graves disease. Time point defined: persistent/refractory GD, antithyroid drugs over 5 years with positive TRAb. With RNA extracted from PBMCs as input, the TCR library was made. Graves' disease diagnoses used American Thyroid Association guidelines. Patients all came to the study from an endocrinology department in Xi'an, China. Of note for this clonotype: The antigen is undetermined.

Relying on iRepertoire HTBI primers and Arm-PCR of CDR3 regions, the team built TCR beta libraries. TCRdb passed the multiplex PCR reads through MiXCR, listing each CDR3 protein once. The data show about half a million distinct CDR3 sequences, with less than 25% seen just once and around 14% held by the top ten. V dropped 4 bases and J dropped 9 bases, with 17 bases sitting between them. There are 15 residues in the CDR3. Germline V gene lookup returns CDR1 SGHRS and CDR2 YFSETQ. Study-wide findings and caveats: There were preferences for TRBV28, TRBJ1-2 and TRBJ2-5 in persistent disease. Lower TCR diversity characterized persistent Graves' patients relative to newly diagnosed patients.

This specimen consisted of peripheral blood mononuclear cells (PBMCs), obtained when the disease was refractory, from a patient treated with antithyroid drugs. This TCR was sampled from a female donor with Graves disease. The chain is built from TRBV5-1 and TRBJ1-6, with D hard to call. CDR3 DNA: TGCGCCAGCAGCCCGGATGAGGGCTCTAGTTCACCCCTCCACTTT. It specifies CASSPDEGSSSPLHF.